The clone carrying this TCR beta chain was counted at least ten times. Its antigen remains unidentified. The data were obtained in a study of T cells after yellow fever vaccination. Study conclusions and caveats: Boosting was followed by the reappearance of most primary-vaccination clones (roughly 96% CD4, about 90% CD8).

CDR3 length: 16 amino acids. Trimming shortened V by 4 bases and J by 5 bases, and 18 bases separated the two germline ends. Germline V gene data show CDR1 as SGDLS and CDR2 as YYNGEE. TCRdb re-analysed the 5' RACE reads in MiXCR, keeping a single row per CDR3 protein. The sample lists over 250,000 distinct CDR3 sequences, about 4% occurring once. This specimen was PBMCs, taken 5 days after the yellow fever booster vaccination. The receptor was isolated from a young man who received the YFV17D yellow fever vaccine. The chain is built from TRBV9 and TRBJ2-2; tentatively, D is TRBD1 (6 bases). CDR3 sequence (DNA): TGTGCCAGCAGCCCCACTGCCCTGCAGGGGACCGGGGAGCTGTTTTTT. Protein sequence: CASSPTALQGTGELFF.